These 23 T cell receptor beta chains were sequenced from one sample in a study of blood T cell repertoires in COVID-19. The repertoire was sequenced with immunoSEQ multiplex PCR; TCRdb's copy has only in-frame clones and lacks some. Here the sample spans some 17,000 clones, around 90% being singletons. Sequenced sample: peripheral blood. These receptors were obtained from a man aged 45-65 years with active COVID-19.

This chain uses TRBV7-2 with TRBJ2-1; maybe TRBD1 (5 bases). V was pared by 1 base and J by 2 bases, with 9 bases between. Germline V gene data show CDR1 as SGHTA and CDR2 as FQGNSA. CDR3 length: 15 residues. CDR3 nucleotides: TGTGCCAGCAGCTTAGAAAGGGGCCCCTACAATGAGCAGTTCTTC. It encodes CASSLERGPYNEQFF.

The chain is built from TRBV9 and TRBJ1-1; 8 bases are a match to TRBD1. With V trimmed by 3 bases and J by 4 bases, 5 bases remained unmatched. The CDR3 is 14 residues long. CDR1 is SGDLS and CDR2 is YYNGEE in the germline V gene. CDR3 loop: CASSARQGSTEAFF. For the CDR3, the DNA is TGTGCCAGCAGCGCCCGACAGGGGAGCACTGAAGCTTTCTTT.

Worth noting for this clone: A junction end diverges from the germline sequence, so it may reflect a read error. The chain couples TRBV5-1 to TRBJ2-2, with D possibly being TRBD1 (5 bases). CDR3 length equals 15 residues. Germline lookup yields CDR1 SGHRS and CDR2 YFSETQ. The CDR3 DNA sequence: TGCGCCAGCAGCTTGTCAGGGCTTACCACCCGGGAGCTGTTTTTT. Protein: CASSLSGLTTRELFF.

This rearrangement joins TRBV19 to TRBJ1-1; TRBD1 aligns across 10 bases. Germline V gene lookup returns CDR1 LNHDA and CDR2 SQIVND (reference sequence). J lost 8 bases, V lost 7 bases, and 10 bases had no gene match. This CDR3 is built from 14 residues. The CDR3 loop is CASTIRTGGTEAFF. DNA of the CDR3: TGTGCCAGTACCATCAGGACAGGGGGTACGGAAGCTTTCTTT.

The CDR3 bases are TGTGCCAGCAGCTTAGTTAACGACTTTAACTATGGCTACACCTTC. Translation gives CASSLVNDFNYGYTF. V usage is TRBV7-8 and J usage is TRBJ1-2; D ambiguous. The CDR3 loop spans 15 amino acids. V lost 1 base, J lost 1 base, and 10 bases lay in between. The germline V gene has CDR1 SGHVS and CDR2 FQNEAQ.

The chain recombines TRBV10-1 with TRBJ1-6; D is possibly TRBD1 (6 bases). The CDR3 extends over 12 amino acids. V gave up 8 bases and J gave up 9 bases, with 11 bases separating them. Germline V gene sequence: CDR1 WNHNN, CDR2 SYGVQD (reference sequence). In nucleotides, the CDR3 is TGCGCCAGCGGGGACACAGGTTCACCCCTCCACTTT. Its translation: CASGDTGSPLHF.

Here the CDR3 reads CASSNRGMDGYTF. For the CDR3, the DNA is TGTGCCAGCAGTAACAGGGGGATGGATGGCTACACCTTC. The chain has TRBV12-3 or TRBV12-4 and TRBJ1-2; 8 nucleotides line up with TRBD1. This CDR3 has 13 amino acids. V was clipped by 5 bases and J by 6 bases; unmatched bases: 5.

CDR3 residues: CASSVGAPNTGELFF. CDR3 DNA: TGTGCCAGCAGCGTAGGGGCACCGAACACCGGGGAGCTGTTTTTT. This chain links TRBV9 with TRBJ2-2; no clear D gene. The ends were cut back, 0 bases at V and 0 bases at J, with 6 bases in the middle. CDR1 is SGDLS and CDR2 is YYNGEE in the germline V gene. The CDR3 consists of 15 residues.

The chain carries TRBV7-3 and TRBJ2-7; weak D call: TRBD2 (5 bases). The CDR3 extends over 13 amino acids. Germline V gives CDR1 SGHTA, CDR2 FQGTGA. Trimming shortened V by 5 bases and J by 6 bases, and 14 bases separated the two germline ends. CDR3 nucleotide sequence: TGTGCCAGCAGCCGTACACCAGGAGGCGAGCAGTACTTC. Translation: CASSRTPGGEQYF.

The chain is built from TRBV3-1 (or the pseudogene TRBV3-2) and TRBJ2-1; TRBD2 matches at 11 bases. The CDR3 has 15 residues. Germline V CDR1 and CDR2: LGHDT, YNNKEL (reference sequence). V was pared by 5 bases and J by 3 bases, with 3 bases of the junction left unmatched. This CDR3 reads CASSEGLAVYNEQFF. The CDR3 DNA reads as TGTGCCAGCAGCGAGGGACTAGCGGTCTACAATGAGCAGTTCTTC.

The chain has TRBV9 and TRBJ2-1; 12 bases agree with TRBD2. The CDR3 has 17 residues. The trim removed 0 bases at V and 3 bases at J, leaving 4 bases unmatched. Germline CDR1 reads SGDLS; CDR2 reads YYNGEE. Written as DNA, the CDR3 is TGTGCCAGCAGCGTAGCTACTAGCGGGGGGTACTACAATGAGCAGTTCTTC. Its translation: CASSVATSGGYYNEQFF.

The chain links TRBV27 to TRBJ2-2, with D perhaps TRBD2 (6 bases). Deletions cut 5 bases from V and 3 bases from J, with 16 bases between. The CDR3 is 16 residues long. Germline values: CDR1 MNHEY, CDR2 SMNVEV (reference sequence). The CDR3 loop reads CASSPGGGSYTGELFF. The CDR3 bases are TGTGCCAGCAGTCCCGGCGGAGGGAGTTACACCGGGGAGCTGTTTTTT.

As to this clone: The DNA is omitted, as the CDR3 cannot be located on it reliably, and the CDR3 follows TCRdb's listing. The V call is TRBV30, the J call TRBJ1-1. Germline V gene data show CDR1 as GTSNPN and CDR2 as SVGIG (reference sequence). The CDR3 is made up of 13 amino acids, end residues included. CDR3 sequence: CAWALGTGTEAFF.

The chain uses TRBV5-4 and TRBJ2-1; possibly TRBD2 for D (5 bases). This CDR3 is built from 14 residues. The germline gives CDR1 SGHNT, CDR2 YYREEE (reference sequence). V was shortened by 2 bases and J by 5 bases, with 11 bases between the two germline ends. The CDR3 region has the DNA TGTGCCAGCAGCTTTCGAGACTACGACAATGAGCAGTTCTTC. Amino acid sequence: CASSFRDYDNEQFF. Full variable domain (rest looked up from reference TRBV5-4 and TRBJ2-1): ETGVTQSPTHLIKTRGQQVTLRCSSQSGHNTVSWYQQALGQGPQFIFQYYREEENGRGNFPPRFSGLQFPNYSSELNVNALELDDSALYLCASSFRDYDNEQFFGPGTRLTVL.

The V call is TRBV20-1, the J call TRBJ2-1; 9 positions match TRBD1. CDR1 is DFQATT and CDR2 is SNEGSKA in the germline V gene (reference sequence). The CDR3 has 14 amino acids. The ends lost 3 bases at V and 3 bases at J; junction bases unmatched: 3. This CDR3 is CSASPTGGYNEQFF. DNA for the CDR3: TGCAGTGCTAGTCCGACAGGGGGCTACAATGAGCAGTTCTTC.

This chain links TRBV29-1 with TRBJ2-3; D remains ambiguous. CDR3 length equals 14 residues. Trimming pared 3 bases from V and 0 bases from J, leaving 10 bases between. Germline CDR1 reads SQVTM; CDR2 reads ANQGSEA. This chain's CDR3 is CSVDYPQSTDTQYF. Here the CDR3 DNA reads TGCAGCGTTGACTACCCTCAAAGCACAGATACGCAGTATTTT.

V and J are TRBV11-3 and TRBJ2-5; 10 bases match TRBD2. The CDR3 covers 16 residues. V was pared by 5 bases and J by 2 bases, with 8 bases of the junction left unmatched. Germline lookup yields CDR1 SGHNT and CDR2 YENEEA. The CDR3 here is CASSPWTSGTQETQYF. As DNA, the CDR3 is TGTGCCAGCAGCCCGTGGACTAGCGGAACACAAGAGACCCAGTACTTC. The full variable domain, with the rest looked up from reference TRBV11-3 and TRBJ2-5, is EAGVVQSPRYKIIEKKQPVAFWCNPISGHNTLYWYLQNLGQGPELLIRYENEEAVDDSQLPKDRFSAERLKGVDSTLKIQPAELGDSAVYLCASSPWTSGTQETQYFGPGTRLLVL.

This clone was detected only once. The chain combines TRBV11-1 with TRBJ1-1; 8 nucleotides agree with TRBD1. Losses at the gene ends were 2 bases for V and 11 bases for J; bases not matched to a gene: 7. The length of the CDR3 is 13 residues. Germline loops: CDR1 SGHAT, CDR2 FQDESV (reference sequence). This CDR3 reads CASSLPGQDRAFF. Written as DNA, the CDR3 is TGTGCCAGCAGCTTACCGGGACAGGACCGGGCTTTCTTT. Together with reference TRBV11-1 and TRBJ1-1, the CDR3 gives the full variable domain: EAEVAQSPRYKITEKSQAVAFWCDPISGHATLYWYRQILGQGPELLVQFQDESVVDDSQLPKDRFSAERLKGVDSTLKIQPAELGDSAMYLCASSLPGQDRAFFGQGTRLTVV.

The chain has TRBV5-1 and TRBJ2-7, with a weak D call TRBD1 (5 bases). Germline CDR1 reads SGHRS; CDR2 reads YFSETQ. The V and J ends lost 4 bases and 4 bases respectively, with 12 bases between them. This CDR3 is 13 amino acids long. CDR3 protein: CASSVRTHYEQYF. CDR3 nucleotides: TGCGCCAGCAGCGTTCGGACACATTACGAGCAGTACTTC.

The rearrangement joins TRBV28 to TRBJ1-2, with a possible D match to TRBD1 (6 bases). The CDR3 totals 15 residues. From germline, CDR1 is MDHEN and CDR2 SYDVKM. V was shortened by 4 bases and J by 4 bases, with 16 bases between the two germline ends. The CDR3 DNA reads TGTGCCAGCAGTTCGCCTGGTGGGGGCACCTATGGCTACACCTTC. Translation: CASSSPGGGTYGYTF.

The V call is TRBV6-5, the J call TRBJ2-7; D is possibly TRBD1 (6 bases). The CDR3 has 14 amino acids. V was trimmed by 7 bases and J by 3 bases, leaving 16 bases between them. Germline V gene lookup returns CDR1 MNHEY and CDR2 SVGAGI. CDR3 nucleotide sequence: TGTGCCAGCAAAGCGTCAAGGGGGATCTACGAGCAGTACTTC. The encoded protein is CASKASRGIYEQYF.

The chain employs TRBV19 and TRBJ2-3; 11 bases fit TRBD2. With 5 bases clipped from V and 0 bases from J, the junction kept 4 bases outside the gene matches. The CDR3 has 16 amino acids. Germline assignment: CDR1 LNHDA and CDR2 SQIVND (reference sequence). CDR3 coding DNA: TGTGCCAGTAGTCCCACTAGCGGGAGCAGCACAGATACGCAGTATTTT. This translates into CASSPTSGSSTDTQYF.

This clone was found a few times. This chain connects TRBV7-9 to TRBJ2-7; D call uncertain. CDR3 length: 13 amino acids. CDR1 SEHNR and CDR2 FQNEAQ come from the germline V gene (reference sequence). V was clipped by 4 bases and J by 4 bases, with 11 bases between them. The CDR3 spells CASSSDIAYEQYF. The CDR3 bases are TGTGCCAGCAGCTCAGACATTGCATACGAGCAGTACTTC.